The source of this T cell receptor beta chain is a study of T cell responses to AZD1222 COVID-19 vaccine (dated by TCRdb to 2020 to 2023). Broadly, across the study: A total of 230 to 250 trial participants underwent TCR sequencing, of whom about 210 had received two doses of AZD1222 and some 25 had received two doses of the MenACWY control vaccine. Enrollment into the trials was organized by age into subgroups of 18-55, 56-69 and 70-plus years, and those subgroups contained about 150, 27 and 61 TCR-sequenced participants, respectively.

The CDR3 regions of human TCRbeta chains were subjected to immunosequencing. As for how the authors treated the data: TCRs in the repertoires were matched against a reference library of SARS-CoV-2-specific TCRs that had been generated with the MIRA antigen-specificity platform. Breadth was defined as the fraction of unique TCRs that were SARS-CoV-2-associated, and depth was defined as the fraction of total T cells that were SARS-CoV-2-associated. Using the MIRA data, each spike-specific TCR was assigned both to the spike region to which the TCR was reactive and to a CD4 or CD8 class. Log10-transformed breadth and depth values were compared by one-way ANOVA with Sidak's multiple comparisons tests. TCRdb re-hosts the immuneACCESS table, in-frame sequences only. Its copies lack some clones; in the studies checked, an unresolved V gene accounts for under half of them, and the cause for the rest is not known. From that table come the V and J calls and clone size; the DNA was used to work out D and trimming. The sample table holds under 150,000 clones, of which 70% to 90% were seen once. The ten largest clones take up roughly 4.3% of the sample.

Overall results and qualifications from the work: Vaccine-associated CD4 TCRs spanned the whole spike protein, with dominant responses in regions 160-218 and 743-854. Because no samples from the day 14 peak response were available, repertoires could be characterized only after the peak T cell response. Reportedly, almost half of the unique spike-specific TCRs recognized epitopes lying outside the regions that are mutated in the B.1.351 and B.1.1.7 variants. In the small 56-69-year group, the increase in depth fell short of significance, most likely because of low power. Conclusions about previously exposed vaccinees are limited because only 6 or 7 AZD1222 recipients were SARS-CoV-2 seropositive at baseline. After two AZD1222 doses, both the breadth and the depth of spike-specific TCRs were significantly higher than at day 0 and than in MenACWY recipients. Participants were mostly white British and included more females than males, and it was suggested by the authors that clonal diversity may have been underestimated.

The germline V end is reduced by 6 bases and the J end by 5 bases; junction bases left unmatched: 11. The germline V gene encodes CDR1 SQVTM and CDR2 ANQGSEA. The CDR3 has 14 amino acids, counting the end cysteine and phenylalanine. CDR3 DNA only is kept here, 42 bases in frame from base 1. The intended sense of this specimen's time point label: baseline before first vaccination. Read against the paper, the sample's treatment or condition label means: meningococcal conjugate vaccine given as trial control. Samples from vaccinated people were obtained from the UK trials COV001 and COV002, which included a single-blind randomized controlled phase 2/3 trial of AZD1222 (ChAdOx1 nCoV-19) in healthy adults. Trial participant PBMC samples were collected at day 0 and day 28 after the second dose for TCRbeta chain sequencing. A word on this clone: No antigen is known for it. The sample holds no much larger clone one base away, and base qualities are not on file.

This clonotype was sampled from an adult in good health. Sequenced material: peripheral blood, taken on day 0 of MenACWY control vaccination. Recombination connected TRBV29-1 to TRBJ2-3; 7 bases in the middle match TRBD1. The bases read TGCAGCGTGGCCCTAGGACAGGTAAAAGATACGCAGTATTTT. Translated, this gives CSVALGQVKDTQYF.